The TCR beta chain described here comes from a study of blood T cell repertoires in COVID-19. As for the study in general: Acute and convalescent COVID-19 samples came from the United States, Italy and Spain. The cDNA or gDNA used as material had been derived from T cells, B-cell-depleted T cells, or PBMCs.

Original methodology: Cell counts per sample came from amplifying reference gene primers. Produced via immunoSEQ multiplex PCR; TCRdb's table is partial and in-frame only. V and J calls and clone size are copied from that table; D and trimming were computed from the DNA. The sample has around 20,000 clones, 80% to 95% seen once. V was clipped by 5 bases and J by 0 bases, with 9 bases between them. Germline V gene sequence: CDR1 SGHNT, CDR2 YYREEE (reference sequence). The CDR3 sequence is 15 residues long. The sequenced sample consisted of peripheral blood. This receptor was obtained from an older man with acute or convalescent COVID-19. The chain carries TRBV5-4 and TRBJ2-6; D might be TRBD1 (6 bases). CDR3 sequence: CASRLQGSGANVLTF. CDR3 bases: TGTGCCAGCAGACTACAGGGCTCTGGGGCCAACGTCCTGACTTTC.